A selection of T cell receptor beta chains follows, all from one sample in a study of technical replicates of blood from several donors. Sequenced by immunoSEQ multiplex PCR; TCRdb stores in-frame clones only, minus some. The data contain more than 60,000 clones, around 92% of them singletons. Sample: T cells isolated from PBMCs. Receptors were obtained from a human donor in good health. Each CDR3 is given with its conserved first and last residue. A D gene is named only where the DNA matches it firmly. A row's size may be missing; if present it is once, few, many or a size class.

j_call cdr3_length clone_size d_call v_call cdr3_nt cdr3_aa
TRBJ1-1 13 NA NA TRBV9 TGTGCCAGCAGCTTTCAGGGGAACACTGAAGCTTTCTTT CASSFQGNTEAFF
TRBJ2-7 14 NA NA TRBV10-3 TGTGCCATCAGTGAGCGGGAGTTGAGGGACGAGCAGTACTTC CAISERELRDEQYF
TRBJ1-3 19 NA TRBD1 TRBV6-1 TGTGCCAGCAGTGAAGCGGTGCCGGGACAGGTGTTTTCTGGAAACACCATATATTTT CASSEAVPGQVFSGNTIYF
TRBJ2-1 15 NA TRBD2 TRBV10-1 TGCGCCAGCAGTGAACTAGCGGGAATAGGGGATGAGCAGTTCTTC CASSELAGIGDEQFF
TRBJ2-3 13 NA NA TRBV11-2 TGTGCCAGCAGCTTAGCCGCAGGGGCGACGCAGTATTTT CASSLAAGATQYF
TRBJ1-1 14 few NA TRBV5-4 TGTGCCAGCAGCTTGGCCCTAGGGAACACTGAAGCTTTCTTT CASSLALGNTEAFF
TRBJ1-2 16 NA NA TRBV2 TGTGCCAGCCGGTCGGACACTGTCTATCGCTCTAAGGGCTACACCTTC CASRSDTVYRSKGYTF
TRBJ2-7 12 NA NA TRBV30 TGTGCCTGGAGTGTACGGTACTACGAGCAGTACTTC CAWSVRYYEQYF
TRBJ2-1 13 NA TRBD1 TRBV5-1 TGCGCCAGCAGCTCGACAGGGGAAAATGAGCAGTTCTTC CASSSTGENEQFF
TRBJ2-2 13 NA NA TRBV10-3 TGTGCCATCGGAACAGGGGAGGCCGGGGAGCTGTTTTTT CAIGTGEAGELFF
TRBJ1-3 18 NA NA TRBV4-1 TGCGCCAGCAGCATCCGAATAACAGGGAAATATAGTGGAAACACCATATATTTT CASSIRITGKYSGNTIYF
TRBJ1-1 14 NA NA TRBV2 TGTGCCAGCCCTTCCCGACATTTGAACACTGAAGCTTTCTTT CASPSRHLNTEAFF
TRBJ2-3 12 NA NA TRBV5-4 TGTGCCAGCAGCTTGGACGGGGATACGCAGTATTTT CASSLDGDTQYF
TRBJ2-7 16 once TRBD2 TRBV28 TGTGCCAGCAGTCCCCGCGGTAGCGGGAGTTCCTACGAGCAGTACTTC CASSPRGSGSSYEQYF
TRBJ2-7 16 NA NA TRBV4-1 TGCGCCAGCAGCCAAGGGGGGCTAGCGGACTCCTTAGAGCAGTACTTC CASSQGGLADSLEQYF
TRBJ1-1 13 few NA TRBV7-9 TGTGCCAGCAGCTTACCCATGACAGCTGAAGCTTTCTTT CASSLPMTAEAFF
TRBJ2-5 14 NA NA TRBV7-2 TGTGCCAGCAGCCCACCAAGCCCCGTAGAGACCCAGTACTTC CASSPPSPVETQYF
TRBJ2-1 17 NA NA TRBV5-1 TGCGCCAGCAGCACATTCCAGGGGTCCGGACTAGTTAGTGAGCAGTTCTTC CASSTFQGSGLVSEQFF
TRBJ1-3 16 NA NA TRBV5-1 TGCGCCAGCAGCCCCTTCAATGGGGGGACTGGAAACACCATATATTTT CASSPFNGGTGNTIYF
TRBJ1-1 15 NA TRBD1 TRBV5-1 TGCGCCAGCGCTGCTCATTTACAGGGGGCCGCTGAAGCTTTCTTT CASAAHLQGAAEAFF